This T cell receptor (beta chain) was recovered during a study of blood T cell repertoires in COVID-19. On the study more broadly: Donors in the United States, Italy and Spain gave samples during acute or convalescent COVID-19. PBMCs, B-cell-depleted T cells, or T cells were the source of the cDNA or gDNA that made up the material.

Measured with immunoSEQ multiplex PCR; TCRdb has only the in-frame clones, and not every one. The table includes about 170,000 clones, roughly 80% detected once. Enrolment of Seattle patients took place during active infection, and they were followed longitudinally. Sequenced: peripheral blood. The TCR originated in a woman in her forties with COVID-19, enrolled during active disease.

The CDR3 nucleotides read TGTGCCAGCAGGGAAACAGGGGGCTACGACAATGAGCAGTTCTTC. Residues: CASRETGGYDNEQFF. V gene TRBV4-2 combines with J gene TRBJ2-1; 9 bases align to TRBD1. Germline-derived CDR1 and CDR2 are LGHNA and YNFKEQ. The CDR3 extends over 15 amino acids. J was trimmed by 5 bases and V by 6 bases; bases with no gene match: 8.